This TCR beta chain was identified during a study of cytomegalovirus exposure and HLA in healthy donors (dated by TCRdb to about 2017). Background on the whole study: According to an earlier analysis of 587 of the donors, 150 million to 200 million T cells yielded some 110 million unique TCR beta sequences and around 300 Gb of sequence data. Roughly 300 gigabases of sequencing data and 70 million to 100 million unique TCR sequences were included in an early release covering over 600 HLA-typed donors. Among the roughly 390 genotyped donors, 81% belonged to the genetic ancestry cluster associated with self-reported Caucasian donors. The study aimed to test whether cataloging public T cell receptors could reveal signatures of past pathogen exposure. Using immunosequencing, the study profiled T cell repertoires from some 670 subjects and related those repertoires to cytomegalovirus serostatus. Along with the roughly 710-subject first cohort, a separate validation cohort of over a hundred different subjects was used. To predict cytomegalovirus infection status, the study brought together high-throughput TCR immunosequencing, statistical association of individual TCRs with disease status, and machine learning. In a later analysis, previously published TCR beta repertoires from 666 donors were re-analyzed and high-resolution HLA genotyping was added so that TCR occurrence patterns could be studied. Rather than using new phenotypic data, the later analysis identified candidate immune exposures from TCR beta sequences and from how often those sequences occurred across donors. An earlier analysis of approximately 640 of the donors applied high-throughput TCR beta sequencing to assess whether each TCR beta V gene segment acted as functional or pseudogenic. Alongside the repertoire data, information on donor age, sex, ethnicity and CMV serostatus was compiled. In a later genetic analysis, genome-wide SNP genotypes for about three fifths of the roughly 670 donors were used, and that subset was treated as a discovery cohort. All discovery cohort repertoires had been generated using a single sequencing platform. Both class I and class II loci were covered by HLA typing, at four-digit resolution. The number of donors typed differed by locus, with roughly 620-630 for A, B, C, DRB1 and DQB1, more than 500 for DQA1, 600 to 610 for DPA1, and 472 for DPB1. Roughly five DR-DQ haplotypes were treated as single units for association and clustering because of strong linkage in the cohort. Among approximately 370 genotyped donors of the cohort, an average of approximately 200,000 unique TCR beta nucleotide sequences was sequenced per donor, of which 15% to 20% were non-productive. Beyond this particular receptor, the publication reports: Because some donors lacked HLA typing at each locus, the association tests relied only on the typed subset. Sequencing depth was assumed to be roughly uniform across donors in the presence/absence analyses, though that assumption may not hold. V-gene and J-gene trimming of TCR beta chains was associated with a missense DCLRE1C variant in a later genetic analysis, and the association was replicated in an independent cohort. In an earlier analysis of fewer than 700 of the donors, most TCR beta V segments appeared in productive rearrangements about 87% or about 30% of the time, broadly matching IMGT annotations. The earlier analysis of 587 of the donors excluded approximately 17 rarely observed V segments, including chromosome 9 orphons, because counts were too low. Most CMV-associated TCR beta chains appeared to be HLA-restricted in a later analysis, and the HLA associations seemed to be driven largely by CMV exposure. According to a later genetic analysis, donors in an Asian-associated ancestry cluster had fewer N-insertions in productive TCRs than the approximately 710-donor mean. A later analysis reported that several top co-occurrence clusters appeared linked to parvovirus B19, influenza, CMV and Epstein-Barr virus. A cluster of highly shared sequence variants was judged likely to be a technical artifact of the sequencing pipeline. A further reported finding was that TCR beta sequences accurately predicted the HLA-A and HLA-B alleles for most subjects in the first cohort. The study gave a list of 150 to 200 TCR beta chains associated with cytomegalovirus. In this cohort, only TCR beta chains were sequenced, and detectable features were limited by the absence of alpha or paired-chain data. The classifier was reported to diagnose cytomegalovirus status with high specificity and sensitivity in both the original and validation cohorts. For the cohort, immune exposure information was limited to CMV serostatus. The authors suggested that the approach could potentially be generalized to other disease states and immunological phenotypes. Some IMGT-functional V segments, including TRBV6-2 and TRBV6-3, could not be told apart with the 87-base-pair reads, so those segments were excluded. In a later analysis, TCR association rates were found to vary across HLA loci, with the most associated TCRs seen for DRB1 alleles and the fewest for HLA-C alleles. Most TCR sequences were seen in very few donors, while some public TCRs were found in many individuals. In vitro tests confirmed that three of the cytomegalovirus-associated TCR beta chains recognize cytomegalovirus antigens. Correlated functional status among segregating V segments might be attributable to linkage disequilibrium, but an unknown experimental factor could not be ruled out. In a later analysis, HLA-associated TCR beta chains were found to be more clonally expanded and to have lower generation probabilities than equally common non-associated chains. When HLA alleles, especially DR and DQ, strongly co-occurred, TCR associations were difficult to assign to individual alleles. Specific HLA alleles were associated with over 15,000 TCR beta sequences at a false discovery rate of 0.05 in a later analysis.

Concerning this clone itself: No antigen is known for it. No quality values exist for individual bases; no much larger clone is one base distant.

Inclusive of the bounding cysteine and phenylalanine, the CDR3 is 15 residues long. Only CDR3 DNA remains: 45 bases, in frame from the first base. CDR1 MDHEN and CDR2 SYDVKM were looked up in the germline V gene. V is pared back by 5 bases and J by 1 base, with 14 bases lying between the germline termini. In total, approximately 690 healthy bone marrow donors made up the cohort. All cohort members were sampled while nominally healthy, although unrecorded immune exposures were likely present. The donor was CMV seronegative and was included in the group of 352 seronegative cohort members. Every donor gave a peripheral blood sample, and the peripheral blood mononuclear cells from that sample were used for TCR beta sequencing. Genomic DNA was extracted from the blood cell samples with the Qiagen DNeasy Blood Extraction Kit. The library came from the immunoSEQ multiplex PCR assay. For the multiplex PCR, a mixture combining 60 forward primers for TCR Vbeta segments and 13 reverse primers for TCR Jbeta segments was used. The CDR3 region of rearranged TCR beta genes was amplified from genomic DNA with a multiplex PCR assay. Amplified TCR beta libraries were sequenced as 87-base-pair reads on the Illumina HiSeq System. In the source study's methods: A later analysis tallied roughly 76 million unique TCR beta chains across the 666 repertoires, and around 12 million of those chains were shared by two or more donors. Raw reads were error-corrected and collapsed into unique sequences by a nearest-neighbor algorithm in which closely related sequences were merged to remove PCR and sequencing errors. To assign V, D and J gene segments, CDR3 sequences were aligned to IMGT reference sequences. Each retained sequence needed at least a six-nucleotide match to both a V gene segment and a J gene segment. Rearrangements were called productive when the CDR3 lacked stop codons and stayed in frame with V and J; all others were non-productive. Following IMGT convention, CDR3 was defined as the stretch from the second conserved V-encoded cysteine to the conserved J-encoded phenylalanine. The earlier analysis of a few hundred of the donors excluded sequences that lacked an unambiguous match to a single V gene segment. An earlier analysis of fewer than 750 of the donors called V segments functional above 56.7% productive rearrangements and segregating when the between-donor standard deviation exceeded 5%. A statistical classification framework was developed to diagnose cytomegalovirus status using the catalog of TCR beta chain sequences. A later analysis assigned V and J genes by comparing TCR nucleotide sequences with IMGT/GENE-DB human TR gene sequences. In a later analysis, CDR3 sequences and most-parsimonious VDJ recombination scenarios were assigned using the TCRdist pipeline. In a later analysis, every TCR beta chain was defined by the combination of its CDR3 amino acid sequence and its V-gene family, and reads without a unique V-gene family were dropped. To address suspected cross-contamination and a sequencing artifact, a later analysis removed a few hundred highly shared, low-generation-probability nucleotide sequences. In a later analysis, a clonal expansion index was calculated for each public chain from normalized within-repertoire ranks of inferred template counts. A later analysis computed generation probabilities with a VDJ recombination model fitted to out-of-frame rearrangements, and checked the results against IGoR. A later analysis scored TCR-TCR, TCR-HLA and TCR-CMV co-occurrence with hypergeometric tests, applying a repertoire-size bias correction to TCR pairs. In a later analysis, false discovery rates were estimated by permuting HLA or CMV assignments 20 times. A later analysis grouped co-occurring TCRs with DBSCAN, adding TCRdist sequence similarity when clustering within HLA-allele-positive subsets. Repertoires with fewer than 30,000 or more than 120,000 public chains, plus five repertoires with anomalous nucleotide sharing, were excluded from co-occurrence clustering. The immuneACCESS repertoire file appears here via TCRdb, limited to in-frame rearrangements. These files lack a portion of the clones; in checked studies, under half of the deficit traces to unresolved V genes, and the cause of the others is not known. V and J calls and clone size are those listed in that table; D and trimming were worked out from the DNA. The sample records approximately 150,000 clones, roughly 76% of which are singletons. The ten largest clonotypes hold under 2% of the sample.

The receptor chain draws on TRBV28 and TRBJ1-1, with a tentative D gene TRBD1 over 6 matching bases. The origin of this receptor is a female donor in good health and CMV-seronegative. Input material: PBMCs. The CDR3 sequence is CASSSNRARNTEAFF. Here is the DNA: TGTGCCAGCAGTAGCAACAGGGCCCGGAACACTGAAGCTTTCTTT.